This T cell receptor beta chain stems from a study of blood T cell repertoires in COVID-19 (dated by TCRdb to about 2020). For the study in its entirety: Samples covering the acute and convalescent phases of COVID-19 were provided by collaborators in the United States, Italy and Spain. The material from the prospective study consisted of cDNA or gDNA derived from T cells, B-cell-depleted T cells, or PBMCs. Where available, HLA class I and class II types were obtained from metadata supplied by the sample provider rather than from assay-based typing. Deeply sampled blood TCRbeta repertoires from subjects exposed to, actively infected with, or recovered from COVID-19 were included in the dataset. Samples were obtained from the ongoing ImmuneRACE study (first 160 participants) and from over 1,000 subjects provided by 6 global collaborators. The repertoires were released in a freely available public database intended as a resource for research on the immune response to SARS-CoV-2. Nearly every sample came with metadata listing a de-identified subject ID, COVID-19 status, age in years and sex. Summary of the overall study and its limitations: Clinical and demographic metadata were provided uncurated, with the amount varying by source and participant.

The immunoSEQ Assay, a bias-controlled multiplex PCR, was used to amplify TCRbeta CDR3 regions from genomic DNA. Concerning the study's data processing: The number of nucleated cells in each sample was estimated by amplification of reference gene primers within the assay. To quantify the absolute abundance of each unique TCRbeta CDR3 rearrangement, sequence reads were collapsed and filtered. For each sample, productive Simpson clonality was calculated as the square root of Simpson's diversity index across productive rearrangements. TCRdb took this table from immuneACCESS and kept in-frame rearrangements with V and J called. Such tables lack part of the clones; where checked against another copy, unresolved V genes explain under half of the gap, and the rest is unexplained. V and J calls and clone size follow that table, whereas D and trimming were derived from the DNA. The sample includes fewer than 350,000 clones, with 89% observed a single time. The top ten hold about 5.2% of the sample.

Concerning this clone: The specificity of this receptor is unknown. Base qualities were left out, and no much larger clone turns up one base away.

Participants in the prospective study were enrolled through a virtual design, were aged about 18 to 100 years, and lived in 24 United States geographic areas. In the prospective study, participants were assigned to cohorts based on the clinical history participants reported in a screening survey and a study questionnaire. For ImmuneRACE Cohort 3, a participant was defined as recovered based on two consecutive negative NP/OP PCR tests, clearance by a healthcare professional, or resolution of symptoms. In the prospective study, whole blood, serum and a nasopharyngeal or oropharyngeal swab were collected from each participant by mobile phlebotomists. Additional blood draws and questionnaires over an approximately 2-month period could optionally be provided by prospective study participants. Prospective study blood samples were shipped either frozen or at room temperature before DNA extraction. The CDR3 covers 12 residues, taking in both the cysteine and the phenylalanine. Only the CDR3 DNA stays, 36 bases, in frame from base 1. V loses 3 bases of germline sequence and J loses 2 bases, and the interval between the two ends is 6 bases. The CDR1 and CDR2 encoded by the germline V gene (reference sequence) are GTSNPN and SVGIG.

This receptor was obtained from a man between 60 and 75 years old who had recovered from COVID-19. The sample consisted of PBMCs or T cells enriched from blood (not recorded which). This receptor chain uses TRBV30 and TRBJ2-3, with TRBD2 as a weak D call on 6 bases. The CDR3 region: CAWRDYTDTQYF. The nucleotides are TGTGCCTGGAGGGACTACACAGATACGCAGTATTTT.